The present entry profiles one TCR beta chain with its context. Its antigen is still unknown. This record comes from a study of post-analysis software for immune sequencing data. Germline CDR1 MGHRA, CDR2 YSYEKL. The CDR3 loop spans 17 amino acids. The V gene lost 5 bases and the J gene lost 0 bases, with 17 bases spanning the gap. Unique-molecular-identifier-tagged TCR beta cDNA libraries were used. From the PCR reads, TCRdb called clonotypes with MiXCR, one entry per CDR3 protein. The data show about 570,000 distinct CDR3 sequences, roughly 34% seen once. Findings of the study overall: In patients, about 5 TRBV segments were more frequent than in controls, with TRBV5-6, TRBV5-1 and TRBV20-1 among them.

This rearrangement joins TRBV4-1 to TRBJ2-1; maybe TRBD2 (7 bases). Material: blood. The sequence came from a girl under 18 with multiple sclerosis. The CDR3 region has the DNA TGCGCCAGCAGCTCAGGGGAGGGCATTAGCTCCTACAATGAGCAGTTCTTC. Amino acids: CASSSGEGISSYNEQFF.